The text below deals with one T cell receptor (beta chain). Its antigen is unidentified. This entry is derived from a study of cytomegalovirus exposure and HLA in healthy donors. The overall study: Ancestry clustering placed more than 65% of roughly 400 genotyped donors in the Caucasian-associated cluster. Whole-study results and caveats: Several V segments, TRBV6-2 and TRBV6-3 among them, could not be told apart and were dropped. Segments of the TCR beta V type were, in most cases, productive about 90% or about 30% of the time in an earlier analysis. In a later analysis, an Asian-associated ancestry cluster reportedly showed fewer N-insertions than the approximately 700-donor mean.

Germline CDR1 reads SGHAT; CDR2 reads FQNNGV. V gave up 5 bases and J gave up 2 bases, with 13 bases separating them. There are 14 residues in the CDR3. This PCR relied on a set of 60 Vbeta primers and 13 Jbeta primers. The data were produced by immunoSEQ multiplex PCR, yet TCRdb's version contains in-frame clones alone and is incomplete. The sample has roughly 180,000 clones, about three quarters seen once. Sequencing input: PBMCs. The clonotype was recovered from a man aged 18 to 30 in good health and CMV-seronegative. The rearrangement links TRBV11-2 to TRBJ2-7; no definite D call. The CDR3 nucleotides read TGTGCCAGCAGCCGTACCCCCAGTCCCTACGAGCAGTACTTC. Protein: CASSRTPSPYEQYF.